The source of this T cell receptor beta chain is a study of shared clonotypes between healthy human individuals. Donors comprised only Caucasian adults living in Nashville, Tennessee. This table comes from immunoSEQ multiplex PCR, and its TCRdb copy is limited to in-frame clones, with some not included. Of a few hundred thousand clones listed, around 97% were seen once; the top ten hold approximately 0.057%. The germline CDR1 and CDR2 sequences are WSHSY and SAAADI. The CDR3 covers 13 residues. V trimming: 4 bases; J trimming: 7 bases; junction bases outside the gene matches: 4. The V and J genes are TRBV10-2 and TRBJ2-7, with TRBD2 matching 10 bases. Sequencing input: naive CD4+ T cells sorted from blood. Regarding subset: CD45RA+ positively selected. The TCR sequence derives from a woman in her twenties or thirties in good health. CDR3 DNA sequence: TGCGCCAGCAGTGCTAGCGGGAGTGGTGAGCAGTACTTC. Translating gives CASSASGSGEQYF.